This TCR beta chain was profiled in a study of control samples from healthy donors and cancer patients. TCRdb's table, derived via immunoSEQ multiplex PCR, lists solely in-frame clones and lacks some. The repertoire holds 100,000 to 150,000 clones, with 80% to 95% as singletons. The CDR3 is 13 amino acids. The ends were cut back, 1 base at V and 0 bases at J, with 3 bases in the middle. Per the germline V gene, CDR1 is MNHEY and CDR2 is SMNVEV (reference sequence). Details on this clone: This specimen includes other DNA sequences encoding the same CDR3.

The TCR comes from a man in his late teens or twenties in good health. Sequencing was performed on blood. V is TRBV27 and J is TRBJ1-1; D remains unclear. This CDR3 reads CASSLYLNTEAFF. The CDR3 bases are TGTGCCAGCAGTTTATACCTGAACACTGAAGCTTTCTTT.